One and the same sample provided the 21 T cell receptor beta chains below, sequenced in a study of cytomegalovirus exposure and HLA in healthy donors. 60 Vbeta and 13 Jbeta primers were used in PCR. Using immunoSEQ multiplex PCR, the repertoire was profiled, and TCRdb retains in-frame clones only, with some absent. Here the sample spans roughly 220,000 clones, approximately 80% being singletons. Sequencing used PBMCs. The receptors were gathered from a middle-aged man in good health and CMV-seronegative.

This chain links TRBV5-1 with TRBJ1-1; 8 positions match TRBD1. Germline CDR1 is SGHRS and CDR2 is YFSETQ. The CDR3 contains 15 residues. J lost 2 bases, V lost 1 base, and 4 bases had no gene match. This CDR3 is CASSLSGGGNTEAFF. The DNA for the CDR3 is TGCGCCAGCAGCTTGTCAGGGGGCGGAAACACTGAAGCTTTCTTT.

This clone was recorded only once. The chain has TRBV7-3 and TRBJ2-7, with 7 bases identical to TRBD2. The V segment lost 5 bases and the J segment 2 bases; nucleotides outside the gene matches: 6. CDR1 is SGHTA and CDR2 is FQGTGA in the germline V gene. CDR3 length: 14 amino acids. The CDR3 reads CASSPGGVPYEQYF. The CDR3 region has the DNA TGTGCCAGCAGCCCTGGGGGGGTCCCCTACGAGCAGTACTTC.

The V call is TRBV5-8, the J call TRBJ2-5, with a tentative D call TRBD2 (5 bases). The J call may be faulty, since TRBJ2-7 better matches the DNA end. The length of the CDR3 is 15 residues. Germline CDR1 SGHTS, CDR2 YDEGEE. The CDR3 sequence is CASSPSIASSYEQYF. DNA for the CDR3: TGTGCCAGCAGCCCCAGCATAGCGAGCTCCTACGAGCAGTACTTC.

The CDR3 sequence: CASSLRGNTIYF. CDR3 nucleotide sequence: TGTGCCAGCAGTTTGCGGGGAAACACCATATATTTT. The chain employs TRBV28 and TRBJ1-3; D gene uncertain. Trimming stripped 3 bases from V and 4 bases from J, with 4 bases between. Germline CDR1 reads MDHEN; CDR2 reads SYDVKM. This CDR3 contains 12 residues.

This chain uses TRBV28 with TRBJ1-2, with 11 bases lining up with TRBD1. Germline CDR1 MDHEN, CDR2 SYDVKM. CDR3 length equals 14 residues. The V segment lost 6 bases and the J segment 8 bases; nucleotides outside the gene matches: 8. The chain's CDR3 is CASSLTGQGAGYTF. DNA of the CDR3: TGTGCCAGCAGCCTCACTGGACAGGGGGCCGGCTACACCTTC.

The rearrangement uses TRBV10-3 and TRBJ2-7; 12 bases agree with TRBD1. Germline values: CDR1 ENHRY, CDR2 SYGVKD. The ends lost 10 bases at V and 6 bases at J; junction bases unmatched: 13. This CDR3 has 15 amino acids. The CDR3 DNA reads as TGTGCCAGCCAGGACCCGGGACAGGGGGCCTCCGAGCAGTACTTC. It translates to CASQDPGQGASEQYF.

To note about this clone: The same CDR3 can be traced to other DNA sequences in this sample. The V gene is TRBV2, the J gene TRBJ1-4; tentatively, D is TRBD1 (6 bases). V shed 7 bases and J shed 2 bases, with 14 bases lying between them. This CDR3 is 15 amino acids long. Germline V gene sequence: CDR1 SNHLY, CDR2 FYNNEI. The CDR3 sequence is CASTGGAATNEKLFF. DNA of the CDR3: TGTGCCAGCACTGGGGGGGCCGCGACTAATGAAAAACTGTTTTTT.

The chain recombines TRBV28 with TRBJ2-2; 7 bases line up with TRBD1. Trimming took 10 bases from V and 5 from J; bases not matched to a gene: 10. The CDR3 is made up of 14 amino acids. Germline V lookup: CDR1 MDHEN, CDR2 SYDVKM. CDR3 protein: CATPWPQGTGELFF. DNA of the CDR3: TGTGCCACCCCCTGGCCACAGGGGACCGGGGAGCTGTTTTTT.

This clone was picked up one time. The chain links TRBV7-9 to TRBJ2-3; TRBD2 might be the D (6 bases). Germline lookup yields CDR1 SEHNR and CDR2 FQNEAQ (reference sequence). The CDR3 covers 15 residues. The V and J ends lost 3 bases and 0 bases respectively, with 10 bases between them. The CDR3 loop is CASSFSGPSTDTQYF. CDR3 bases: TGTGCCAGCAGCTTTAGCGGACCTAGCACAGATACGCAGTATTTT.

The rearrangement links TRBV7-3 to TRBJ2-1, with 9 bases lining up with TRBD2. Germline values: CDR1 SGHTA, CDR2 FQGTGA. V dropped 1 base and J dropped 6; count of bases not matched to a gene: 7. The CDR3 loop spans 16 amino acids. The CDR3 region is CASSLRPAGGPNEQFF. The CDR3 DNA reads as TGTGCCAGCAGCTTAAGGCCAGCGGGAGGACCCAATGAGCAGTTCTTC.

The CDR3 sequence: CASSQLGTDVSNQPQHF. The DNA of the CDR3 is TGTGCCAGCTCACAACTAGGCACGGATGTTAGCAATCAGCCCCAGCATTTT. The V gene is TRBV18, the J gene TRBJ1-5; no reliable D call. V lost 4 bases, J lost 0 bases, and 16 bases lay in between. The CDR3 is made up of 17 amino acids. Per germline, CDR1 KGHSH and CDR2 LQKENI.

The chain couples TRBV5-1 to TRBJ2-1, with D tentatively TRBD1 (6 bases). This CDR3 has 13 amino acids. CDR1 and CDR2 (germline): SGHRS, YFSETQ. Trimming shortened V by 1 base and J by 10 bases, and 12 bases separated the two germline ends. CDR3 protein: CASSLMGAWEQFF. The CDR3 DNA reads TGCGCCAGCAGCTTGATGGGGGCATGGGAGCAGTTCTTC.

The chain joins TRBV11-1 to TRBJ2-7, with D possibly matching TRBD1 (6 bases). Trimming took off 5 bases at V and 7 bases at J, with 12 bases between the two ends. Germline V gene sequence: CDR1 SGHAT, CDR2 FQDESV (reference sequence). The CDR3 runs 12 residues. CDR3 sequence (DNA): TGTGCCAGCAGCGACAGGTTAGGGGAGCAGTACTTC. Its protein product is CASSDRLGEQYF.

This clone has more than one count but fewer than ten. This chain links TRBV5-1 with TRBJ2-3, with D possibly being TRBD2 (5 bases). V was trimmed by 0 bases and J by 7 bases, leaving 12 bases between them. Germline V CDR1 and CDR2: SGHRS, YFSETQ. This CDR3 has 14 amino acids. CDR3 amino acids: CASSLGGRTHTQYF. As DNA, the CDR3 is TGCGCCAGCAGCTTGGGTGGGAGAACCCATACGCAGTATTTT.

The V gene is TRBV28, the J gene TRBJ2-2; the match to TRBD1 covers 8 bases. With V trimmed by 3 bases and J by 7 bases, 10 bases remained unmatched. The CDR3 extends over 16 amino acids. From germline, CDR1 is MDHEN and CDR2 SYDVKM. The DNA of the CDR3 is TGTGCCAGCAGTTTTGGGGGTCTGACAGGGGACGGGGAGCTGTTTTTT. This sequence encodes CASSFGGLTGDGELFF.

The chain combines TRBV7-8 with TRBJ2-3; 8 bases agree with TRBD2. Germline values: CDR1 SGHVS, CDR2 FQNEAQ. The CDR3 totals 15 residues. The ends lost 5 bases at V and 3 bases at J; junction bases unmatched: 7. CDR3 loop: CASSVSGSRTDTQYF. The CDR3 region has the DNA TGTGCCAGCAGCGTAAGCGGGAGTCGGACAGATACGCAGTATTTT.

This clone was counted between two and nine times. The chain joins TRBV5-1 to TRBJ2-1; D not resolved. V lost 4 bases, J lost 5 bases, and 16 bases lay in between. Germline V gene sequence: CDR1 SGHRS, CDR2 YFSETQ. The CDR3 loop spans 15 amino acids. CDR3 bases: TGCGCCAGCAGCAATGGGCCTACTGGGCACAATGAGCAGTTCTTC. It yields the protein CASSNGPTGHNEQFF.

This sequence joins TRBV27 and TRBJ1-1; possibly TRBD1 for D (5 bases). Trimming left V 3 bases short and J 1 base short, with 12 bases between. The CDR3 runs to 15 residues. From germline, CDR1 is MNHEY and CDR2 SMNVEV (reference sequence). CDR3 sequence (DNA): TGTGCCAGCAGTTTCATGTTGGGGGGGAACACTGAAGCTTTCTTT. This sequence encodes CASSFMLGGNTEAFF.

The chain uses TRBV5-6 and TRBJ2-3, with 9 bases lining up with TRBD2. The germline gives CDR1 SGHDT, CDR2 YYEEEE. The ends lost 0 bases at V and 2 bases at J; junction bases unmatched: 7. The CDR3 is 17 residues long. The DNA for the CDR3 is TGTGCCAGCAGCTTGGGATCTAGCGGGACGTTCACAGATACGCAGTATTTT. Protein product: CASSLGSSGTFTDTQYF.

This clone was observed a few times. The chain couples TRBV28 to TRBJ2-7; D may be TRBD2 (5 bases). This CDR3 has 16 residues. V lost 1 base, J lost 2 bases, and 15 bases lay in between. Per the germline V gene, CDR1 is MDHEN and CDR2 is SYDVKM. For the CDR3, the DNA is TGTGCCAGCAGTTTATTAACGGGGAATCTGCCCTACGAGCAGTACTTC. Its protein product is CASSLLTGNLPYEQYF.

The V call is TRBV7-8, the J call TRBJ1-1; D not certain. CDR1 SGHVS and CDR2 FQNEAQ come from the germline V gene. This CDR3 region has 15 residues. Trimming pared 1 base from V and 1 base from J, leaving 10 bases between. CDR3 coding DNA: TGTGCCAGCAGCTTAGTTGGCCTCCCGAACACTGAAGCTTTCTTT. Its protein is CASSLVGLPNTEAFF. The full variable domain, with the rest looked up from reference TRBV7-8 and TRBJ1-1, is GAGVSQSPRYKVAKRGQDVALRCDPISGHVSLFWYQQALGQGPEFLTYFQNEAQLDKSGLPSDRFFAERPEGSVSTLKIQRTQQEDSAVYLCASSLVGLPNTEAFFGQGTRLTVV.